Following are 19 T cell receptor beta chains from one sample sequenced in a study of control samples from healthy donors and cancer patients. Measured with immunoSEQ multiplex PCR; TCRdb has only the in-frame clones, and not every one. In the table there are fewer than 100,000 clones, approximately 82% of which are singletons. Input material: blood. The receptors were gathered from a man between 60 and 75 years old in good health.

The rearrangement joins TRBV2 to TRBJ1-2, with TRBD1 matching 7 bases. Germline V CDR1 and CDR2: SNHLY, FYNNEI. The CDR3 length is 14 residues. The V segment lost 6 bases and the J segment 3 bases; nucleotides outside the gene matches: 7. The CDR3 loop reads CASRDDRVHYGYTF. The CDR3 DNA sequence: TGTGCCAGCAGAGACGACAGGGTGCACTATGGCTACACCTTC.

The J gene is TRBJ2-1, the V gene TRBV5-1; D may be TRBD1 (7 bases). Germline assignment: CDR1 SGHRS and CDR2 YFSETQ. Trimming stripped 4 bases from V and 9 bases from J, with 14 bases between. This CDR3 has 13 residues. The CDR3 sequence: CASSPHRGGEQFF. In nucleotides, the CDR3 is TGCGCCAGCAGCCCCCACAGGGGAGGTGAGCAGTTCTTC.

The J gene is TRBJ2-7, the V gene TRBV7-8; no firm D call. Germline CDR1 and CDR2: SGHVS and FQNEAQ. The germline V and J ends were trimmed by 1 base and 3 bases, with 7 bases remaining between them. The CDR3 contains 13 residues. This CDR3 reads CASSLGANYEQYF. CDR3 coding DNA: TGTGCCAGCAGCTTAGGAGCCAACTACGAGCAGTACTTC.

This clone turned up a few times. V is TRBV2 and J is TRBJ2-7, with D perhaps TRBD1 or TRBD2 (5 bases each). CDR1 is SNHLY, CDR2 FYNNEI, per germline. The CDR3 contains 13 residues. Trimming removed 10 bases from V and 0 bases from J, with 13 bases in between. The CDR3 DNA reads TGTGCCACCGGGGACGTCGGCTCCTACGAGCAGTACTTC. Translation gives CATGDVGSYEQYF. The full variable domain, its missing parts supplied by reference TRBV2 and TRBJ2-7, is EPEVTQTPSHQVTQMGQEVILRCVPISNHLYFYWYRQILGQKVEFLVSFYNNEISEKSEIFDDQFSVERPDGSNFTLKIRSTKLEDSAMYFCATGDVGSYEQYFGPGTRLTVT.

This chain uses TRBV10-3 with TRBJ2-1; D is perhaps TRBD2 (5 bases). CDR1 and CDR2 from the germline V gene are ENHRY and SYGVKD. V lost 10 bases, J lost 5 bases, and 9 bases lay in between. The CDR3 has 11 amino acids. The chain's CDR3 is CATGLNNEQFF. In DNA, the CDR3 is TGTGCCACCGGACTTAACAATGAGCAGTTCTTC.

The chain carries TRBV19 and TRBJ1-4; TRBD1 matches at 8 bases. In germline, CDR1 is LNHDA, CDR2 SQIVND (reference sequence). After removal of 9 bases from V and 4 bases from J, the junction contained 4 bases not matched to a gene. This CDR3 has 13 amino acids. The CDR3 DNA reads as TGTGCCAGCCGGACAGGGAATAATGAAAAACTGTTTTTT. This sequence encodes CASRTGNNEKLFF. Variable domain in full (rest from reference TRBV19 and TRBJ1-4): DGGITQSPKYLFRKEGQNVTLSCEQNLNHDAMYWYRQDPGQGLRLIYYSQIVNDFQKGDIAEGYSVSREKKESFPLTVTSAQKNPTAFYLCASRTGNNEKLFFGSGTQLSVL.

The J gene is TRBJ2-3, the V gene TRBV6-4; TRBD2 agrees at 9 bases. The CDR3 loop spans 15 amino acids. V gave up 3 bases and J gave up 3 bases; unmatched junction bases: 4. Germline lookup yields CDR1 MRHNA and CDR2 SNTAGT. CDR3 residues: CASSELAGQTDTQYF. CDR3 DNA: TGTGCCAGCAGTGAGCTAGCGGGGCAGACAGATACGCAGTATTTT.

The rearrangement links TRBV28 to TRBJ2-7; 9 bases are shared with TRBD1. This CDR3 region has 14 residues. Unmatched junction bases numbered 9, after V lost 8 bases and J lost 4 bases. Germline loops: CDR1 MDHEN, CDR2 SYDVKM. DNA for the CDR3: TGTGCCAGCCTCCGGGACAGGGTTGCTTACGAGCAGTACTTC. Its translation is CASLRDRVAYEQYF.

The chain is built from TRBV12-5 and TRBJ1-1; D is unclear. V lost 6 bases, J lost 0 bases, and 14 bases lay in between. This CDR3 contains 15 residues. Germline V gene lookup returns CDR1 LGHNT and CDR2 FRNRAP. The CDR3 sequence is CASGSVGYMNTEAFF. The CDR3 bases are TGTGCTAGTGGCTCGGTCGGGTACATGAACACTGAAGCTTTCTTT.

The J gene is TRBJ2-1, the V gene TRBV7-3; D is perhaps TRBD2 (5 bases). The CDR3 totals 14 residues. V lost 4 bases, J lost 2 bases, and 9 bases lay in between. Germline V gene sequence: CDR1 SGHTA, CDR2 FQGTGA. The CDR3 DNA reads TGTGCCAGCAGCTCGGACTCGGCCTACAATGAGCAGTTCTTC. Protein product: CASSSDSAYNEQFF.

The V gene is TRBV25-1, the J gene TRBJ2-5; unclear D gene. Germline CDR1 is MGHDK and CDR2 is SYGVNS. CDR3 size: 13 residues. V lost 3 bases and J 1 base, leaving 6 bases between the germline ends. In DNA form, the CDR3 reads TGTGCCAGCAGTGACAGGCCCCAAGAGACCCAGTACTTC. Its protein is CASSDRPQETQYF.

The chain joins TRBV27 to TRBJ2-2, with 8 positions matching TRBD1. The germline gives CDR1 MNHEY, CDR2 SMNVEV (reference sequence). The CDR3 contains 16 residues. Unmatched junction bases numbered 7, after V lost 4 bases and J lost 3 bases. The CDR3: CASSYLTGAYTGELFF. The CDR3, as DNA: TGTGCCAGCAGTTACTTGACAGGGGCATACACCGGGGAGCTGTTTTTT.

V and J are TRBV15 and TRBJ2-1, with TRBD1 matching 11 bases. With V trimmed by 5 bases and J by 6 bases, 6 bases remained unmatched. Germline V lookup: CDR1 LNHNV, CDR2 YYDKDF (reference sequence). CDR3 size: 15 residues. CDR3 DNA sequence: TGTGCCACCAGCGAGGGACAGGGGGTCGGCAATGAGCAGTTCTTC. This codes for CATSEGQGVGNEQFF.

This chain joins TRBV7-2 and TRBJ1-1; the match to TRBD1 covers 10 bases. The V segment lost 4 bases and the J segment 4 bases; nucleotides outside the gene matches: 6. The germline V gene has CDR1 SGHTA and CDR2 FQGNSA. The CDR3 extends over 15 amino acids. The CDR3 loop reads CASSSGRTGGTEAFF. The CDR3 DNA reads TGTGCCAGCAGCTCCGGTAGGACAGGGGGCACTGAAGCTTTCTTT.

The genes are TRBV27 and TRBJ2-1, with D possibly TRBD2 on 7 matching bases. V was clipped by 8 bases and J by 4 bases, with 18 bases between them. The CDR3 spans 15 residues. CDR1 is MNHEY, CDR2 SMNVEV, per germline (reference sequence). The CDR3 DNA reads TGTGCCAGCGGCATCAGGACTAGGGGGTACAATGAGCAGTTCTTC. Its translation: CASGIRTRGYNEQFF.

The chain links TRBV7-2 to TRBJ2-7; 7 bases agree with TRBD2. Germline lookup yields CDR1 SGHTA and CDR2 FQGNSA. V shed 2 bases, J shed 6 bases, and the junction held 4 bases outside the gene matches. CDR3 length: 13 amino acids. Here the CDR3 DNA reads TGTGCCAGCAGCTTATCCGGGGGGACCGAGCAGTACTTC. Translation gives CASSLSGGTEQYF.

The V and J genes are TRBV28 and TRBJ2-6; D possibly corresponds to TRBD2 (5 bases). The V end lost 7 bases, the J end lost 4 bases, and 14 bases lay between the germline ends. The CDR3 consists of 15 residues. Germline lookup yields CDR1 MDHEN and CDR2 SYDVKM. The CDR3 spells CASNLAVAGANVLTF. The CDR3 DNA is TGTGCCAGCAATCTAGCTGTGGCGGGGGCCAACGTCCTGACTTTC.

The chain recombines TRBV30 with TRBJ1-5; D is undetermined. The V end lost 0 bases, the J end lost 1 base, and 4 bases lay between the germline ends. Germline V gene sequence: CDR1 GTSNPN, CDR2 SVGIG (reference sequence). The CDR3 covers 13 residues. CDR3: CAWSVQSNQPQHF. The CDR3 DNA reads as TGTGCCTGGAGTGTACAGAGCAATCAGCCCCAGCATTTT.

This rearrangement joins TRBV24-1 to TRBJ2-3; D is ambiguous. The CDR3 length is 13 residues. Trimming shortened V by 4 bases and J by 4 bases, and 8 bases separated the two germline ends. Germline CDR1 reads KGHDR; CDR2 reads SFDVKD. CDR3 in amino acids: CATSESAADTQYF. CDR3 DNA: TGTGCCACCAGTGAGTCGGCCGCAGATACGCAGTATTTT.